This T cell receptor beta chain was sequenced during a study of blood T cell repertoires in COVID-19. Study-wide context: COVID-19 samples from acute and convalescent phases originated in the United States, Italy and Spain. PBMCs, B-cell-depleted T cells, or T cells were the source of the cDNA or gDNA that made up the material.

Original processing methods: Estimated nucleated cell counts came from reference gene primer amplification. Assay: immunoSEQ multiplex PCR; the TCRdb copy retains only in-frame clones and omits some. The V and J calls and clone size come from that table; D and trimming were worked out from the DNA. The data show 150,000 to 200,000 clones, with about nine tenths seen just once and roughly a sixth held by the top ten. The sample comprised peripheral blood. This TCR came from a man between 60 and 70 years old with active or convalescent COVID-19.

The CDR3 bases are TGTGCCAGCAGCTTATCCGACAATGAGCAGTTCTTC. Its translation is CASSLSDNEQFF. The chain links TRBV7-2 to TRBJ2-1; D is uncertain. This CDR3 has 12 residues. Germline CDR1 and CDR2: SGHTA and FQGNSA. With 2 bases removed from V and 5 bases from J, the gap between germline ends came to 4 bases.